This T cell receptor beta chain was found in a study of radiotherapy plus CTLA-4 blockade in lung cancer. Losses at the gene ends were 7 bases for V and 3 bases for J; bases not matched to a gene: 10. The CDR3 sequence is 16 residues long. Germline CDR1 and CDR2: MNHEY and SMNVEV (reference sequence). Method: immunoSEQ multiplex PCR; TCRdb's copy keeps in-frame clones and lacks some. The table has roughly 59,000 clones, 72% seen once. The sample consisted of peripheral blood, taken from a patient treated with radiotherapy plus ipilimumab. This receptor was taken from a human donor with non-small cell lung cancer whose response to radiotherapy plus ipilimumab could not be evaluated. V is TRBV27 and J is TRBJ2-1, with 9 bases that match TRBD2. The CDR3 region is CASNNSGRKVYNEQFF. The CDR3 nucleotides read TGTGCCAGCAATAATAGCGGGAGAAAAGTCTACAATGAGCAGTTCTTC.